This TCR beta chain derives from a study of shared clonotypes between healthy human individuals. Study findings and constraints: About 5% of naive CD4 clonotypes were shared across four donors.

The length of the CDR3 is 13 residues. Germline CDR1 and CDR2: ENHRY and SYGVKD. The V end was cut by 6 bases, the J end by 1 base, with 9 bases between. CD4+ cell separation produced CD45RA+ naive and CD45RA-negative memory subsets. This table comes from immunoSEQ multiplex PCR, and its TCRdb copy is limited to in-frame clones, with some not included. Among roughly 1,000,000 clones listed, about 80% were seen once. This clone has just one count. The antigen is not known. The receptor's source is a man aged 18 to 35 in good health. Some clones in this sample may be carry-over from other donors' samples. The rearrangement links TRBV10-3 to TRBJ1-1, with D possibly TRBD1 on 6 matching bases. Sequencing input: memory CD4+ T cells from PBMCs. The subset: CD45RA-negative fraction. DNA for the CDR3: TGTGCCATCAGCCGGACAGAGAACACTGAAGCTTTCTTT. This codes for CAISRTENTEAFF.